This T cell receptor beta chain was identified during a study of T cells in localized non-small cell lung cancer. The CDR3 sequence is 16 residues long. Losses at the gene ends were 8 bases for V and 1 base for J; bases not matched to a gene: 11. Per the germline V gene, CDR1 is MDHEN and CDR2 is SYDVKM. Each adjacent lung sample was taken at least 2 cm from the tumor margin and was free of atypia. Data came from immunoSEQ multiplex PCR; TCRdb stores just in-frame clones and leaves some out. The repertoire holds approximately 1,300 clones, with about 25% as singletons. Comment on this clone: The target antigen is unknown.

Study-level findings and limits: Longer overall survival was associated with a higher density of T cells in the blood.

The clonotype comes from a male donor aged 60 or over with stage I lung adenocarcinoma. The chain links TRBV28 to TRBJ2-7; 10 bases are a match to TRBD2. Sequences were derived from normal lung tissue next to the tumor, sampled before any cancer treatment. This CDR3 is CASGSPGTSASYEQYF. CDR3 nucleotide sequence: TGTGCCAGCGGCTCCCCCGGGACTAGCGCTTCCTACGAGCAGTACTTC.